This TCR beta chain was recovered during a study of early T cells in non-severe SARS-CoV-2 infection. Via MiXCR, TCRdb re-called the 5' RACE reads, giving one row per CDR3 protein. The table lists 55,000 or so distinct CDR3 sequences, around 13% of them singletons. The CDR3 loop spans 14 amino acids. V lost 2 bases and J 1 base, leaving 9 bases between the germline ends. Germline CDR1 reads LNHDA; CDR2 reads SQIVND (reference sequence). The specimen was whole blood. The receptor's source is an adult who was a healthcare worker with PCR-confirmed SARS-CoV-2 infection or an uninfected control (not recorded which). The chain uses TRBV19 and TRBJ2-7; D is ambiguous. The CDR3 spells CASSIRTFSYEQYF. DNA of the CDR3: TGTGCCAGTAGTATACGTACTTTTTCCTACGAGCAGTACTTC. The full variable domain, with the rest looked up from reference TRBV19 and TRBJ2-7, is DGGITQSPKYLFRKEGQNVTLSCEQNLNHDAMYWYRQDPGQGLRLIYYSQIVNDFQKGDIAEGYSVSREKKESFPLTVTSAQKNPTAFYLCASSIRTFSYEQYFGPGTRLTVT.